One T cell receptor (beta chain) is described in this entry. This specimen belongs to a study of OX40 agonist ivuxolimab in advanced cancers. As for the study in general: Participants averaged approximately 65 years of age (range roughly 23 to 90) and were roughly 80% male.

Method: immunoSEQ multiplex PCR; TCRdb's copy keeps in-frame clones and lacks some. The data hold tens of thousands of clones, with approximately 91% observed a single time. V was cut by 2 bases and J by 8 bases, with 10 bases left in between. The CDR3 covers 12 residues. The germline V gene has CDR1 SGHNT and CDR2 YYREEE (reference sequence). The sample consisted of CD4+ or CD8+ T cells sorted from blood, taken in a trial of the OX40 agonist ivuxolimab. The clonotype was recovered from an adult with an advanced solid tumor such as melanoma, head and neck, liver or kidney cancer. The rearrangement uses TRBV5-4 and TRBJ1-2; D gene unclear. The CDR3 sequence is CASSLDGDGYTF. CDR3 nucleotide sequence: TGTGCCAGCAGCTTAGACGGTGACGGCTACACCTTC.